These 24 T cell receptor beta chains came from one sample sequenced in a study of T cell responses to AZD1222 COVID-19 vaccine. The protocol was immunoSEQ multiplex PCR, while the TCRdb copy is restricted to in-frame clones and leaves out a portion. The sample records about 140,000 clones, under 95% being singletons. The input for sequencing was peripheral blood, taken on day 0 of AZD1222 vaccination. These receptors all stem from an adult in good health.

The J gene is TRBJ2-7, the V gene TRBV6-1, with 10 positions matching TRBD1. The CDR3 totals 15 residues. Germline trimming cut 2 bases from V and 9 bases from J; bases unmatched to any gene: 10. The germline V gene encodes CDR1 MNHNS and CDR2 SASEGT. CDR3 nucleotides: TGTGCCAGCAGTGAATCCGGAAGGACAGGGGGGTGGCAGTACTTC. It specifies CASSESGRTGGWQYF.

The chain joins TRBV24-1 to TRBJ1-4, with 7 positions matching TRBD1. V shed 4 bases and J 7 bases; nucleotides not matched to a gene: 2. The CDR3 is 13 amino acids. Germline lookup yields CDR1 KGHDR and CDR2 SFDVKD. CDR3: CATSETGSEKLFF. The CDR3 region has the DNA TGTGCCACCAGTGAGACAGGGTCTGAAAAACTGTTTTTT.

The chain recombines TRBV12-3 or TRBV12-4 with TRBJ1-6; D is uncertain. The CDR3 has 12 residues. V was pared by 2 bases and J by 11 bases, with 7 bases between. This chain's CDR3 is CASSLHSPPLHF. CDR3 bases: TGTGCCAGCAGTTTACACTCTCCACCCCTCCACTTT.

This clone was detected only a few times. In nucleotides, the CDR3 is TGTGCCAGCAGCTTAGCGATAGGAGGGGGCTTCACTGAAGCTTTCTTT. Encoded protein: CASSLAIGGGFTEAFF. The V and J genes are TRBV7-6 and TRBJ1-1; 7 bases map to TRBD1. In germline, CDR1 is SGHVS, CDR2 FNYEAQ. The CDR3 covers 16 residues. Trimming at V came to 0 bases and at J to 4 bases, leaving 8 bases not matched to a gene.

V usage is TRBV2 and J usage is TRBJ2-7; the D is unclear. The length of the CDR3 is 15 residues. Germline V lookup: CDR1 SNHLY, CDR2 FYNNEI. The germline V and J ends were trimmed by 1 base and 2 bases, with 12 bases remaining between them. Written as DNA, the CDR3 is TGTGCCAGCAGTGAAGAGGTATTGCCGACCTACGAGCAGTACTTC. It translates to CASSEEVLPTYEQYF.

CDR3: CASSFSGGNEQFF. The CDR3 nucleotides are TGTGCCAGCAGTTTCTCGGGGGGGAATGAGCAGTTCTTC. The chain carries TRBV27 and TRBJ2-1; TRBD2 matches at 8 bases. The V gene's germline CDR1 is MNHEY and CDR2 SMNVEV (reference sequence). The CDR3 is made up of 13 amino acids. V shed 3 bases and J 7 bases; nucleotides not matched to a gene: 2.

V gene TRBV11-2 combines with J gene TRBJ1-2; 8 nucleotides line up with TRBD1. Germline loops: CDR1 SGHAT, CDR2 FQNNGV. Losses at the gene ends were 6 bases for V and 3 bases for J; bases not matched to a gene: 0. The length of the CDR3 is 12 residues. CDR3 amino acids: CASRDRDYGYTF. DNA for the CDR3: TGTGCCAGCAGGGACAGGGACTATGGCTACACCTTC.

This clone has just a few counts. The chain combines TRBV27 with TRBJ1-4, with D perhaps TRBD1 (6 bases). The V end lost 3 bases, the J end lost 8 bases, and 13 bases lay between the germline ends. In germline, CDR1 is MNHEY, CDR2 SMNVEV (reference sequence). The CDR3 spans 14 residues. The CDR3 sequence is CASSLWQGREKLFF. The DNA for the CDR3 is TGTGCCAGCAGTTTGTGGCAGGGGAGGGAAAAACTGTTTTTT. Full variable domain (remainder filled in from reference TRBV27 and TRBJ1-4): EAQVTQNPRYLITVTGKKLTVTCSQNMNHEYMSWYRQDPGLGLRQIYYSMNVEVTDKGDVPEGYKVSRKEKRNFPLILESPSPNQTSLYFCASSLWQGREKLFFGSGTQLSVL.

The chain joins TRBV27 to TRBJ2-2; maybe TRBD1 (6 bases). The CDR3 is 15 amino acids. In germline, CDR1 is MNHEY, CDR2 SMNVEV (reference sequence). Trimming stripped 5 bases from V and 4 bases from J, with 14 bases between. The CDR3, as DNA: TGTGCCAGCAGTCTCCGGGACACAGGCACCGGGGAGCTGTTTTTT. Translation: CASSLRDTGTGELFF.

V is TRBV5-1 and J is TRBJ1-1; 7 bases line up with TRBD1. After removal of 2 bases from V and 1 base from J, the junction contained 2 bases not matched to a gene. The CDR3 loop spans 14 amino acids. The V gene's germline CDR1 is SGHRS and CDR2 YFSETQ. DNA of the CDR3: TGCGCCAGCAGCTTTGAGGGGGCGAACACTGAAGCTTTCTTT. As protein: CASSFEGANTEAFF.

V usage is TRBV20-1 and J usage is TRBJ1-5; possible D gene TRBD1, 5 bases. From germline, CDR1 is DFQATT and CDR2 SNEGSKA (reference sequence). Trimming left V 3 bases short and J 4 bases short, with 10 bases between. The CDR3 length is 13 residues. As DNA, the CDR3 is TGCAGTGCTAGTACAGGAACTAATCAGCCCCAGCATTTT. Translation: CSASTGTNQPQHF.

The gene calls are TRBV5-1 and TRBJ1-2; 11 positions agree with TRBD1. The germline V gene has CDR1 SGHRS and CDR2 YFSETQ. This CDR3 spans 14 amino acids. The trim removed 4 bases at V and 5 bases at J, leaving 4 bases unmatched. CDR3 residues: CASSPGTGGYGYTF. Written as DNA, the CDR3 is TGCGCCAGCAGCCCGGGGACAGGGGGGTATGGCTACACCTTC.

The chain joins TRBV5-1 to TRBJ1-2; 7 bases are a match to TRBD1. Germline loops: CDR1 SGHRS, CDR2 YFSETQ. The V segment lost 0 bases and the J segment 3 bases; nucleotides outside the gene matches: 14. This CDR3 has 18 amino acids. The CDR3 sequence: CASSLDPGGSEEDYGYTF. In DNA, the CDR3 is TGCGCCAGCAGCTTGGATCCAGGGGGATCTGAGGAGGACTATGGCTACACCTTC.

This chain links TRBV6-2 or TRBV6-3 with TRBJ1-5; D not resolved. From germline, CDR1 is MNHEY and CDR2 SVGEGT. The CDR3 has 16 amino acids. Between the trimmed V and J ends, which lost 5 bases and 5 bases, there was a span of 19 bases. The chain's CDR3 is CASSPHRTRRDQPQHF. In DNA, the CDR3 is TGTGCCAGCAGTCCACACCGGACCCGCAGAGATCAGCCCCAGCATTTT.

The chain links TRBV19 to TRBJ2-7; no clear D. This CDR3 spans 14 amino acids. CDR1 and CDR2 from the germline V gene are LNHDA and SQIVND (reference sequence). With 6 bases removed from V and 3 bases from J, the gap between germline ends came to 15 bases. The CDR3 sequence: CASRAPPPLYEQYF. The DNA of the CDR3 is TGTGCCAGTAGAGCACCCCCTCCCCTCTACGAGCAGTACTTC. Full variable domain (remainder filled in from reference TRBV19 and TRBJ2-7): DGGITQSPKYLFRKEGQNVTLSCEQNLNHDAMYWYRQDPGQGLRLIYYSQIVNDFQKGDIAEGYSVSREKKESFPLTVTSAQKNPTAFYLCASRAPPPLYEQYFGPGTRLTVT.

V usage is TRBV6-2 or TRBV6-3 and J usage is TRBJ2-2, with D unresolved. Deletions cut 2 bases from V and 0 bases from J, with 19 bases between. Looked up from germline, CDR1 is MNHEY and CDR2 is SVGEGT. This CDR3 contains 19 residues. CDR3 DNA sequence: TGTGCCAGCAGTTACCCCCTGAGTCTGGCGATCGCGAACACCGGGGAGCTGTTTTTT. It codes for CASSYPLSLAIANTGELFF.

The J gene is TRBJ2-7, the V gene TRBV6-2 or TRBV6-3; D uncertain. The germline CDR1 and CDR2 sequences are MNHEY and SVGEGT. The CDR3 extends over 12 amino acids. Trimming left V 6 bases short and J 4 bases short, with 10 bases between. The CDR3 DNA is TGTGCCAGCAGCTTCTCTAGGTACGAGCAGTACTTC. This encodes CASSFSRYEQYF.

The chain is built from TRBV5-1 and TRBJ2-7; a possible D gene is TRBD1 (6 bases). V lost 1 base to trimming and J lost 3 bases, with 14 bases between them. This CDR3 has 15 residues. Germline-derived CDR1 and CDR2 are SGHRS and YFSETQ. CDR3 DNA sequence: TGCGCCAGCAGCTTGACAGGGCTAAACAACTACGAGCAGTACTTC. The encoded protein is CASSLTGLNNYEQYF.

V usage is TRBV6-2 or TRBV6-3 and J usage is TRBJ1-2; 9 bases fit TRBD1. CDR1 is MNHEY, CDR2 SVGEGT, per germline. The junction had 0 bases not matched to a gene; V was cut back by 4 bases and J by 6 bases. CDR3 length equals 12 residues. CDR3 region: CASSWTGDGYTF. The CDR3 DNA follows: TGTGCCAGCAGTTGGACAGGGGATGGCTACACCTTC.

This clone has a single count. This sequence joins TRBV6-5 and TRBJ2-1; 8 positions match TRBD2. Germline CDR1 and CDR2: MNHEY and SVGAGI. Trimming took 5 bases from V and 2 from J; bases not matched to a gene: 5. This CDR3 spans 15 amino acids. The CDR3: CASSRIAGTYNEQFF. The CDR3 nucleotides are TGTGCCAGCAGTCGGATAGCGGGGACCTACAATGAGCAGTTCTTC.

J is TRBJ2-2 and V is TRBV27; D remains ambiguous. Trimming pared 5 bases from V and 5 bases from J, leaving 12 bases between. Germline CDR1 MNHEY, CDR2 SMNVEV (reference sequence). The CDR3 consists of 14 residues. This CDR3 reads CASSPLIETGELFF. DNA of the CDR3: TGTGCCAGCAGTCCGCTCATAGAGACCGGGGAGCTGTTTTTT.

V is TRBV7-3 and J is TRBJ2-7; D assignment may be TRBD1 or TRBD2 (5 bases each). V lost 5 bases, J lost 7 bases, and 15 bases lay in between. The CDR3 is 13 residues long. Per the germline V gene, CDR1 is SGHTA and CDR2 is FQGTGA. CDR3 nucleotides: TGTGCCAGCAGCCTGGGACCCGGCAGGGAGCAGTACTTC. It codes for CASSLGPGREQYF.

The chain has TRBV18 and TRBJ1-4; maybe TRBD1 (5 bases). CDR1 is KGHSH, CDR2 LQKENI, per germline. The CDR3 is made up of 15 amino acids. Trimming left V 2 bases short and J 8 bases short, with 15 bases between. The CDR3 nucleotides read TGTGCCAGCTCACCATTCCCGGGGCCCGGGGAAAAACTGTTTTTT. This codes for CASSPFPGPGEKLFF.

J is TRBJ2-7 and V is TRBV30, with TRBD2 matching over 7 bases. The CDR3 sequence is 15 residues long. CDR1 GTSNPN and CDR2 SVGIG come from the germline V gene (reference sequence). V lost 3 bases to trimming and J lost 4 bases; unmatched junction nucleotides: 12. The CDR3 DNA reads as TGTGCCTGGAGCTCAATCCGGGGAGGGCCTTACGAGCAGTACTTC. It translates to CAWSSIRGGPYEQYF.